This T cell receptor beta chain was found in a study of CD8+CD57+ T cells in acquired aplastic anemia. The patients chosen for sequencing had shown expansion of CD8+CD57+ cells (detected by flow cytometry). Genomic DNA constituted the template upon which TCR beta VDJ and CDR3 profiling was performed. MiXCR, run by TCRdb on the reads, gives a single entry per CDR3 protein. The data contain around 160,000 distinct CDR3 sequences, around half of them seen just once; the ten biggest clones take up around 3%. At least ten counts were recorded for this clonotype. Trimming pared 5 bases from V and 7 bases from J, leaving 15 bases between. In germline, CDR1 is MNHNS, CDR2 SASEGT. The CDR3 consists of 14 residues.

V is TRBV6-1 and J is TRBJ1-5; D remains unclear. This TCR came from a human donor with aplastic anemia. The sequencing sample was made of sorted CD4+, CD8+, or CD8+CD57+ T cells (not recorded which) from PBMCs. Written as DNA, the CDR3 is TGTGCCAGCAGTCCAACCCTGATGGGGCAGCCCCAGCATTTT. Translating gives CASSPTLMGQPQHF.